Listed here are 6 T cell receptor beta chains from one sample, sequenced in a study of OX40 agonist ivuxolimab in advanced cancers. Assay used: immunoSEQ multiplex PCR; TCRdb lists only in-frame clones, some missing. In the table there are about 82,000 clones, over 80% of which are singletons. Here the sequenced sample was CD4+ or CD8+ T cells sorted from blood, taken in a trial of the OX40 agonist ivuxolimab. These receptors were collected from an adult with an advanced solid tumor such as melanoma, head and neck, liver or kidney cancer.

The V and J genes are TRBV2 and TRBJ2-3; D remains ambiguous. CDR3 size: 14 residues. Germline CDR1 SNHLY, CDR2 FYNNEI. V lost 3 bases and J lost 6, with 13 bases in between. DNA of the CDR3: TGTGCCAGCAGTGAGAACAGACAAAGGGATACGCAGTATTTT. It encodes CASSENRQRDTQYF. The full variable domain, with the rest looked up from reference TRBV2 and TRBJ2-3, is EPEVTQTPSHQVTQMGQEVILRCVPISNHLYFYWYRQILGQKVEFLVSFYNNEISEKSEIFDDQFSVERPDGSNFTLKIRSTKLEDSAMYFCASSENRQRDTQYFGPGTRLTVL.

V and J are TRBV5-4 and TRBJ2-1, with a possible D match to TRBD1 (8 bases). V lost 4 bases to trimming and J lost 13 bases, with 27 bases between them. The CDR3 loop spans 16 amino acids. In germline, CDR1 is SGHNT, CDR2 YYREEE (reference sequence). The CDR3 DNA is TGTGCCAGCAGCCTACAGGGGGGGGGACAGACCAAGATTCAGTTCTTC. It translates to CASSLQGGGQTKIQFF.

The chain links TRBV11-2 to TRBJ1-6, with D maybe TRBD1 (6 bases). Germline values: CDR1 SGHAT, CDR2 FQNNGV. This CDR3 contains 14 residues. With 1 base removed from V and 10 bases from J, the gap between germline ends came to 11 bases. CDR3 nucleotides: TGTGCCAGCAGCTTAGGCAGGGGCTGGTCACCCCTCCACTTT. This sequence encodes CASSLGRGWSPLHF.

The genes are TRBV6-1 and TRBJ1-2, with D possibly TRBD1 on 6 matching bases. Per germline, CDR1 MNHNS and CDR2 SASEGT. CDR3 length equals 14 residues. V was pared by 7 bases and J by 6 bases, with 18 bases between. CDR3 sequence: CASTLSGAGDGYTF. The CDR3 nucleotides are TGTGCCAGCACCTTGTCGGGGGCGGGAGATGGCTACACCTTC.

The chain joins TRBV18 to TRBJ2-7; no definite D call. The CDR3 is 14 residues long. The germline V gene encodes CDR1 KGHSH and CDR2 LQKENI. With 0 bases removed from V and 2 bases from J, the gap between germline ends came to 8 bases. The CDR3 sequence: CASSPPRRTYEQYF. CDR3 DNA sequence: TGTGCCAGCTCACCACCACGACGGACCTACGAGCAGTACTTC. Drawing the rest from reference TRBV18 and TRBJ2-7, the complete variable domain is NAGVMQNPRHLVRRRGQEARLRCSPMKGHSHVYWYRQLPEEGLKFMVYLQKENIIDESGMPKERFSAEFPKEGPSILRIQQVVRGDSAAYFCASSPPRRTYEQYFGPGTRLTVT.

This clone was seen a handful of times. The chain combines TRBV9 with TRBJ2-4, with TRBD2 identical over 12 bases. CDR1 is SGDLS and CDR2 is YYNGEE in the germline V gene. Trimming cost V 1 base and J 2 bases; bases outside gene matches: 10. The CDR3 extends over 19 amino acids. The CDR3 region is CASSVFPSSGGASKNIQYF. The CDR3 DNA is TGTGCCAGCAGCGTATTCCCCTCTAGCGGGGGGGCCTCCAAAAACATTCAGTACTTC.